This T cell receptor (beta chain) was observed in a study of shared clonotypes between healthy human individuals. Per the germline V gene, CDR1 is MNHEY and CDR2 is SMNVEV (reference sequence). This CDR3 region has 15 residues. Deletions cut 7 bases from V and 0 bases from J, with 10 bases between. The quantity of DNA used in unsorted PBMC replicate PCRs was approximately 300 ng, corresponding to around 32,000 T cell genomes. As processed by the authors: Without quality scores, immunoSEQ junctional reads could not be filtered like full-length reads. Profiling relied on immunoSEQ multiplex PCR, and the TCRdb table lists in-frame clones only, not all of them. The V and J calls and clone size were taken over from that table, and D and trimming were inferred from the DNA. The data show roughly 450,000 clones, approximately 79% seen once.

Material for sequencing was PBMCs. The receptor comes from a woman in her thirties or forties in good health. Some clones in this sample may be carry-over from other donors' samples. The V and J genes are TRBV27 and TRBJ2-6; the D is unclear. The CDR3 bases are TGTGCCAGCAAAATATCTTACTCTGGGGCCAACGTCCTGACTTTC. Translating gives CASKISYSGANVLTF.